The sequence of this TCR beta chain was determined in a study of T cells in tumors after PD-1 blockade. Overall study context: Daily vismodegib 150 mg continued in a subset of anti-PD-1-treated patients.

With 5 bases clipped from V and 5 bases from J, the junction kept 5 bases outside the gene matches. The CDR3 spans 13 residues. The germline V gene has CDR1 SGHTA and CDR2 FQGNSA. Produced via immunoSEQ multiplex PCR; TCRdb's table is partial and in-frame only. Among around 50,000 clones listed, roughly three quarters were seen once. This sequence originates from a human donor with basal cell carcinoma. V and J are TRBV7-2 and TRBJ2-5, with 7 bases that match TRBD2. This specimen consisted of PBMCs, obtained before anti-PD-1 treatment. CDR3 in DNA: TGTGCCAGCAGCGGGAGGGTGGGGGAGACCCAGTACTTC. It specifies CASSGRVGETQYF.